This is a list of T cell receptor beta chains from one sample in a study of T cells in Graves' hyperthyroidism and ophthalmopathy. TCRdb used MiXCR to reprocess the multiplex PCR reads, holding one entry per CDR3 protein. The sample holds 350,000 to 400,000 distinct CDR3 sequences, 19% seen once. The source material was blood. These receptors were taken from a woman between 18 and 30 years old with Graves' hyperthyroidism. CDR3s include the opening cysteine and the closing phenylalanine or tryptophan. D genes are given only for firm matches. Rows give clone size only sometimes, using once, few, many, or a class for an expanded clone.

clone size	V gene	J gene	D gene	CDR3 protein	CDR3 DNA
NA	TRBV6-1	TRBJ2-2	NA	CASRVPGAGGELFF	TGTGCCAGCAGGGTCCCAGGGGCCGGCGGGGAGCTGTTTTTT
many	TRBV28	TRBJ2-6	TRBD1	CASSSPDRVVSGANVLTF	TGTGCCAGCAGTTCCCCAGACAGGGTGGTCTCTGGGGCCAACGTCCTGACTTTC
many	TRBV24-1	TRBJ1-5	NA	CATSDLFGQLSNQPQHF	TGTGCCACCAGTGATTTATTCGGACAGCTTAGCAATCAGCCCCAGCATTTT
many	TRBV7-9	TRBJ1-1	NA	CASSRPLFEAFF	TGTGCCAGCAGCCGCCCTTTGTTTGAAGCTTTCTTT
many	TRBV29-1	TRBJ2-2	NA	CSVESWGGQGTGELFF	TGCAGCGTTGAATCCTGGGGGGGGCAGGGCACCGGGGAGCTGTTTTTT
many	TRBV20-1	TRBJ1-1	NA	CSASPGGGRNTEAFF	TGCAGTGCTAGCCCGGGGGGGGGACGGAACACTGAAGCTTTCTTT
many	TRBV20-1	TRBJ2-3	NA	CSATGWTDTQYF	TGCAGTGCTACTGGGTGGACAGATACGCAGTATTTT
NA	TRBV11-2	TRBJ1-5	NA	CASSLVPTEENQPQHF	TGTGCCAGCAGCTTAGTACCGACAGAGGAGAATCAGCCCCAGCATTTT
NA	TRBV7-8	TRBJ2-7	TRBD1	CASSPLTGGGYEQYF	TGTGCCAGCAGCCCGTTGACAGGGGGGGGATACGAGCAGTACTTC
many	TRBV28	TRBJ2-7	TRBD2	CASSLWVAGGTEQYF	TGTGCCAGCAGTTTATGGGTAGCGGGGGGTACCGAGCAGTACTTC
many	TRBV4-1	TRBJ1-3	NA	CASSQGTRTEGTIYF	TGCGCCAGCAGCCAAGGGACCCGGACGGAAGGCACCATATATTTT
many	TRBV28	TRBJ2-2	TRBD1	CASSLRGQGRSGELFF	TGTGCCAGCAGTTTAAGGGGACAGGGAAGGTCCGGGGAGCTGTTTTTT
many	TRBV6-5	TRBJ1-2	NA	CASSYRANYGYTF	TGTGCCAGCAGTTACCGAGCTAACTATGGCTACACCTTC
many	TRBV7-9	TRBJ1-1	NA	CASSAQTVNAEAFF	TGTGCCAGCAGCGCCCAGACAGTGAACGCTGAAGCTTTCTTT
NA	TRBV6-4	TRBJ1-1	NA	CAVRANTEAFF	TGTGCGGTGCGGGCGAACACTGAAGCTTTCTTT
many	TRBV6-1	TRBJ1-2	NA	CASRNAYPLTNYGYTF	TGTGCCAGCAGAAACGCCTATCCACTTACTAACTATGGCTACACCTTC
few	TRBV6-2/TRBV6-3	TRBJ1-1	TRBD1	CASSPRTGGHTEAFF	TGTGCCAGCAGCCCCCGGACAGGGGGACACACTGAAGCTTTCTTT
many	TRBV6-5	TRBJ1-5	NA	CASSVSETGGGQPQHF	TGTGCCAGCAGCGTCTCCGAGACGGGGGGAGGTCAGCCCCAGCATTTT
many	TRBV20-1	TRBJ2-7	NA	CSASKADGDYEQYF	TGCAGTGCTAGCAAGGCCGACGGGGACTACGAGCAGTACTTC
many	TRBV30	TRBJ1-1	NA	CAWSPASTEAFF	TGTGCCTGGAGTCCGGCCAGCACTGAAGCTTTCTTT
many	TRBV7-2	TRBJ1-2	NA	CASSLVGGADYGYTF	TGTGCCAGCAGCTTAGTTGGGGGGGCGGACTATGGCTACACCTTC
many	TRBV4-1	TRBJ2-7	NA	CASSQFDRSYEQYF	TGCGCCAGCAGCCAATTCGACCGCTCCTACGAGCAGTACTTC